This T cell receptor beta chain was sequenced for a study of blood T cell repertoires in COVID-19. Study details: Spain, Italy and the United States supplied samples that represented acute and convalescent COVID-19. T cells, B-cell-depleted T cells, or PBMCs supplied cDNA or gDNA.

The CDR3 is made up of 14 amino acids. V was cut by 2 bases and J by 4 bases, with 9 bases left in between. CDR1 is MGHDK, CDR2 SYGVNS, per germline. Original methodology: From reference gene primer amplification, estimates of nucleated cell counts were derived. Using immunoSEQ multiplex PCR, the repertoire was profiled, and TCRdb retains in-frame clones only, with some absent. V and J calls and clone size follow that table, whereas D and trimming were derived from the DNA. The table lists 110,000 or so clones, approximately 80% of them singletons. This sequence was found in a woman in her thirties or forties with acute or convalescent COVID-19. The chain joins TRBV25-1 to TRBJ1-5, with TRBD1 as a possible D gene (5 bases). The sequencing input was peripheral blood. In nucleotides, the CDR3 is TGTGCCAGCAGTGAACTACAGGATAATCAGCCCCAGCATTTT. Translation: CASSELQDNQPQHF. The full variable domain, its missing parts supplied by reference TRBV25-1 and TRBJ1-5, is EADIYQTPRYLVIGTGKKITLECSQTMGHDKMYWYQQDPGMELHLIHYSYGVNSTEKGDLSSESTVSRIRTEHFPLTLESARPSHTSQYLCASSELQDNQPQHFGDGTRLSIL.